This T cell receptor beta chain stems from a study of shared clonotypes between healthy human individuals. Deep-level settings were used for running the assay. TCRdb's copy holds only in-frame clones and misses some; the assay was immunoSEQ multiplex PCR. Among fewer than 1.8 million clones listed, 98% were seen once. From germline, CDR1 is SGHNT and CDR2 YYREEE (reference sequence). V dropped 5 bases and J dropped 7; count of bases not matched to a gene: 4. The CDR3 has 13 amino acids. A remark on this clone: This sample includes further DNA sequences coding for the same CDR3.

J is TRBJ2-7 and V is TRBV5-4; 12 bases fit TRBD2. The source material was naive CD4+ T cells sorted from blood. Subset denoted: CD45RA+ positively selected. This TCR was recovered from a man aged 25 to 40 in good health. The CDR3 DNA follows: TGTGCCAGCAGTCTGGGACTAGCGGGTGAGCAGTACTTC. This translates into CASSLGLAGEQYF.